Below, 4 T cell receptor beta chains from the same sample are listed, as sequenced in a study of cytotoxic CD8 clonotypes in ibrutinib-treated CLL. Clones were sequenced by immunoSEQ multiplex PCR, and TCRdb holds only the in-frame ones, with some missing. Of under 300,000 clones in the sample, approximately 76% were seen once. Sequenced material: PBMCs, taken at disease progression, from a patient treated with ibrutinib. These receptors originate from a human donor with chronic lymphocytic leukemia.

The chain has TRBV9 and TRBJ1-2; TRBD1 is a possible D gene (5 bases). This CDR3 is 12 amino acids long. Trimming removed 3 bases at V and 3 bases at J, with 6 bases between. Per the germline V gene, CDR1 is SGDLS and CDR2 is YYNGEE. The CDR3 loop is CASSGGDYGYTF. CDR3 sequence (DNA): TGTGCCAGCAGCGGGGGGGACTATGGCTACACCTTC.

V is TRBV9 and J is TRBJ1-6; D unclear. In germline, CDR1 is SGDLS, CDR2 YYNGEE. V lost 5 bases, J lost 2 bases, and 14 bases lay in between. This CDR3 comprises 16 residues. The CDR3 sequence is CASSDTPGTYNSPLHF. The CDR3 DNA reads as TGTGCCAGCAGTGATACCCCCGGAACCTATAATTCACCCCTCCACTTT.

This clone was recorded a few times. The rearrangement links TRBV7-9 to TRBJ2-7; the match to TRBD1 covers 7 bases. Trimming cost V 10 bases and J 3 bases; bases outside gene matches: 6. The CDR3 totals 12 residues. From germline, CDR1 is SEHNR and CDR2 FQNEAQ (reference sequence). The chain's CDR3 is CATSDRYYEQYF. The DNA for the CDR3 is TGTGCCACCTCGGACAGGTACTACGAGCAGTACTTC. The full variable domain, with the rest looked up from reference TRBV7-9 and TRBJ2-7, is DTGVSQNPRHKITKRGQNVTFRCDPISEHNRLYWYRQTLGQGPEFLTYFQNEAQLEKSRLLSDRFSAERPKGSFSTLEIQRTEQGDSAMYLCATSDRYYEQYFGPGTRLTVT.

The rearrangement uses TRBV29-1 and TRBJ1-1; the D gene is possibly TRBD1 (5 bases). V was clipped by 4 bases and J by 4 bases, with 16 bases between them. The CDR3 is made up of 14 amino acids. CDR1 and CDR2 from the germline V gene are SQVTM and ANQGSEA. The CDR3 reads CSVVGVGRFTEAFF. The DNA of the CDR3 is TGCAGCGTTGTAGGGGTCGGAAGGTTCACTGAAGCTTTCTTT.